Shown below are 14 T cell receptor beta chains from a single sample sequenced in a study of T-cell memory formation after mild COVID-19. TCRdb reprocessed the 5' RACE reads with MiXCR, giving one entry per CDR3 protein. This table holds about 500,000 distinct CDR3 sequences, roughly 20% found once. Sample: PBMCs or a T cell subset sorted from them (not recorded which). The receptors here all came from an adult woman who had mild COVID-19 (a few samples of this study predate the infection). Cell type and time point are not known.

The chain carries TRBV30 and TRBJ2-2, with D maybe TRBD1 (5 bases). This CDR3 contains 12 residues. CDR1 is GTSNPN, CDR2 SVGIG, per germline (reference sequence). The ends were cut back, 2 bases at V and 8 bases at J, with 9 bases in the middle. The CDR3 DNA follows: TGTGCCTGGAGTTCAGGGCCAGGGGAGCTGTTTTTT. Amino acid sequence: CAWSSGPGELFF.

The chain links TRBV11-2 to TRBJ2-1; 10 positions agree with TRBD1. The CDR3 totals 13 residues. V dropped 1 base and J dropped 12; count of bases not matched to a gene: 3. CDR1 SGHAT and CDR2 FQNNGV come from the germline V gene. The DNA of the CDR3 is TGTGCCAGCAGCTTAGGACGGGACAGGGGGCAGTTCTTC. It yields the protein CASSLGRDRGQFF.

The V and J genes are TRBV7-8 and TRBJ2-1; D may be TRBD2 (5 bases). Between the trimmed V and J ends, which lost 6 bases and 7 bases, there was a span of 13 bases. This CDR3 contains 13 residues. Germline V gene data show CDR1 as SGHVS and CDR2 as FQNEAQ. For the CDR3, the DNA is TGTGCCAGCAGTTTCCGAGGGTGGAATGAGCAGTTCTTC. Its protein is CASSFRGWNEQFF.

This clonotype has more than one count but fewer than ten. The CDR3: CASNSGTGMNTEAFF. For the CDR3, the DNA is TGCGCCAGCAACTCGGGGACAGGGATGAACACTGAAGCTTTCTTT. The genes are TRBV5-1 and TRBJ1-1; the match to TRBD1 covers 9 bases. Looked up from germline, CDR1 is SGHRS and CDR2 is YFSETQ. Trimming took 6 bases from V and 0 from J; bases not matched to a gene: 6. The CDR3 runs 15 residues.

The V call is TRBV29-1, the J call TRBJ1-4; D ambiguous. V was pared by 3 bases and J by 8 bases, with 10 bases between. Per the germline V gene, CDR1 is SQVTM and CDR2 is ANQGSEA. The CDR3 has 12 residues. CDR3 amino acids: CSVDEPGEKLFF. The CDR3 DNA follows: TGCAGCGTTGATGAACCCGGCGAAAAACTGTTTTTT.

The table lists this clonotype with a few counts. The V gene is TRBV12-3 or TRBV12-4, the J gene TRBJ2-1; TRBD1 matches at 9 bases. This CDR3 comprises 16 residues. V was clipped by 6 bases and J by 0 bases; unmatched bases: 6. This CDR3 is CASSRQGVSSYNEQFF. The CDR3 DNA reads as TGTGCCAGCAGCAGACAGGGGGTAAGCTCCTACAATGAGCAGTTCTTC.

This chain joins TRBV3-1 and TRBJ2-7; TRBD1 is a possible D gene (7 bases). Germline V CDR1 and CDR2: LGHDT, YNNKEL (reference sequence). Trimming stripped 4 bases from V and 0 bases from J, with 19 bases between. The CDR3 is made up of 17 amino acids. In DNA, the CDR3 is TGTGCCAGCAGCCGCGGAGGGGGGACAGTGACCTCCTACGAGCAGTACTTC. Residues: CASSRGGGTVTSYEQYF.

A few counts support this clonotype. This rearrangement joins TRBV6-5 to TRBJ2-3; 7 positions match TRBD2. The trim removed 9 bases at V and 0 bases at J, leaving 15 bases unmatched. Germline V gene sequence: CDR1 MNHEY, CDR2 SVGAGI. This CDR3 contains 17 residues. The CDR3 region is CASRVGLAVTSTDTQYF. The CDR3 DNA reads TGTGCCAGTCGCGTGGGGCTAGCGGTGACTAGCACAGATACGCAGTATTTT.

The gene calls are TRBV4-1 and TRBJ1-1; 8 bases align to TRBD1. The CDR3 spans 12 residues. V lost 8 bases and J lost 7; bases outside the gene matches: 6. Germline V gene sequence: CDR1 MGHRA, CDR2 YSYEKL. DNA for the CDR3: TGCGCCAGCGGTGGACAGGGAGGTGAAGCTTTCTTT. Its protein is CASGGQGGEAFF.

This clonotype was recorded a few times. The chain couples TRBV29-1 to TRBJ2-2, with TRBD1 identical over 8 bases. The ends lost 4 bases at V and 6 bases at J; junction bases unmatched: 10. This CDR3 comprises 15 residues. In germline, CDR1 is SQVTM, CDR2 ANQGSEA. CDR3 residues: CSVGQGSNVAGELFF. The CDR3 region has the DNA TGCAGCGTTGGACAGGGGTCTAACGTGGCCGGGGAGCTGTTTTTT.

This clonotype appeared a few times. The V call is TRBV6-5, the J call TRBJ1-2; D perhaps matches TRBD1 (6 bases). This CDR3 contains 13 residues. CDR1 is MNHEY, CDR2 SVGAGI, per germline. V gave up 2 bases and J gave up 8 bases, with 12 bases separating them. DNA of the CDR3: TGTGCCAGCAGTTACGGGCCAGGGGAGGGCTACACCTTC. Protein: CASSYGPGEGYTF.

Many counts were recorded for this clonotype. The chain combines TRBV12-3 or TRBV12-4 with TRBJ2-3; D not resolved. The CDR3 loop spans 13 amino acids. Trimming cost V 0 bases and J 2 bases, with 3 bases left between them. CDR3 protein: CASSLAPTDTQYF. CDR3 bases: TGTGCCAGCAGTTTAGCCCCCACAGATACGCAGTATTTT.

Ten or more counts support this clonotype. The V gene is TRBV7-6, the J gene TRBJ2-1; no definite D call. The CDR3 has 16 amino acids. Germline CDR1 SGHVS, CDR2 FNYEAQ. V was cut by 4 bases and J by 0 bases, with 13 bases left in between. CDR3 nucleotide sequence: TGTGCCAGCAGCTCCCGAGTCTCGAGCTCCTACAATGAGCAGTTCTTC. Amino acid sequence: CASSSRVSSSYNEQFF.

CDR3 DNA sequence: TGTGCCAGCACCTCCTTGCGTGGTTTTGGGTACGAGCAGTACTTC. Amino acids: CASTSLRGFGYEQYF. V gene TRBV4-2 combines with J gene TRBJ2-7; D is unclear. Germline CDR1 LGHNA, CDR2 YNFKEQ. Trimming shortened V by 7 bases and J by 4 bases, and 20 bases separated the two germline ends. The CDR3 runs 15 residues.